Sequencing of this TCR beta chain was carried out in a study of blood T cell repertoires in COVID-19. Background on the study: The study drew acute and convalescent COVID-19 samples from the United States, Italy and Spain. PBMCs, B-cell-depleted T cells, or T cells were the source of the cDNA or gDNA that made up the material.

This clone has just a few counts. Authors' data handling: For nucleated cells, counts were estimated from reference gene primer amplification. TCRdb keeps only in-frame clones here, not all; method: immunoSEQ multiplex PCR. V and J calls and clone size are copied from that table; D and trimming were computed from the DNA. The repertoire holds some 250,000 clones, approximately 88% seen once, with around 30% in the top ten. V lost 5 bases to trimming and J lost 6 bases, with 12 bases between them. The CDR3 consists of 13 residues. CDR1 and CDR2 (germline): SGHNT, YENEEA. V and J are TRBV11-3 and TRBJ2-3; D not certain. The material sequenced was peripheral blood. The sequence was collected from a man in his forties with acute or convalescent COVID-19. The DNA for the CDR3 is TGTGCCAGCAGCCCCGGGTCACGGGATACGCAGTATTTT. It codes for CASSPGSRDTQYF.